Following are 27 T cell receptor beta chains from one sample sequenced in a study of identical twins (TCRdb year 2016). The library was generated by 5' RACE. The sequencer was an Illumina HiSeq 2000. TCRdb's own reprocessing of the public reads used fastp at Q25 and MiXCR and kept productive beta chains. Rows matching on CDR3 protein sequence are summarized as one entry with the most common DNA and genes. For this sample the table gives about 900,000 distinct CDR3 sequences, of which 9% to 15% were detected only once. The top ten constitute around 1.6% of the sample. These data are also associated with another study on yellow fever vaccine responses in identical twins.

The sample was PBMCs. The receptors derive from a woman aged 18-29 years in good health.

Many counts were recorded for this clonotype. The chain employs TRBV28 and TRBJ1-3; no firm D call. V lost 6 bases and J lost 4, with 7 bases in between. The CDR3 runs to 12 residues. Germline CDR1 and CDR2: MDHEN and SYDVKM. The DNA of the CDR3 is TGTGCCAGCAGAGGGATAGGAAACACCATATATTTT. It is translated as CASRGIGNTIYF.

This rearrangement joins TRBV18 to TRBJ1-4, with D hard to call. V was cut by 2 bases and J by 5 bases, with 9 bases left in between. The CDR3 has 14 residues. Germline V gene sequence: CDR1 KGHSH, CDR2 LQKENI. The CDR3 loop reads CASSPELLNEKLFF. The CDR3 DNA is TGTGCCAGCTCACCAGAGCTTCTAAATGAAAAACTGTTTTTT.

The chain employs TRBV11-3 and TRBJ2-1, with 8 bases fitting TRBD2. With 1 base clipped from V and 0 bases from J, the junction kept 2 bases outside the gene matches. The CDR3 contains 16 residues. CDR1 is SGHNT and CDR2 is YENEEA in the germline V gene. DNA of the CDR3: TGTGCCAGCAGCTTAGTCGGGGGGGACTCCTACAATGAGCAGTTCTTC. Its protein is CASSLVGGDSYNEQFF.

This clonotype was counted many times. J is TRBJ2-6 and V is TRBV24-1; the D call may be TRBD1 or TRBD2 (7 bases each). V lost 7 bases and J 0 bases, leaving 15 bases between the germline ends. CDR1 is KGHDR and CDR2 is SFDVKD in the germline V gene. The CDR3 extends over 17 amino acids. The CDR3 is CATRAGQPYSGANVLTF. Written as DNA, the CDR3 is TGTGCCACCAGAGCGGGACAGCCCTACTCTGGGGCCAACGTCCTGACTTTC.

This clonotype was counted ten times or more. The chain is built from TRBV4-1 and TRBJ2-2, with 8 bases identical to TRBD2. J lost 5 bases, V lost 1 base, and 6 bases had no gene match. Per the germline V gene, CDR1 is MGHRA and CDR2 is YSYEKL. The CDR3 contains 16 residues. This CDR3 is CASSQVVGRVTGELFF. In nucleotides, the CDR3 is TGCGCCAGCAGCCAAGTTGTCGGGAGGGTTACCGGGGAGCTGTTTTTT.

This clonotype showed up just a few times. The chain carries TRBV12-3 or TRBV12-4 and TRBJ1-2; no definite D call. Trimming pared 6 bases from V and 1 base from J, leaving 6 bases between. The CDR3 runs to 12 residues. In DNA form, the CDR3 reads TGTGCCAGCAGCAAAGATAACTATGGCTACACCTTC. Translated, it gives CASSKDNYGYTF.

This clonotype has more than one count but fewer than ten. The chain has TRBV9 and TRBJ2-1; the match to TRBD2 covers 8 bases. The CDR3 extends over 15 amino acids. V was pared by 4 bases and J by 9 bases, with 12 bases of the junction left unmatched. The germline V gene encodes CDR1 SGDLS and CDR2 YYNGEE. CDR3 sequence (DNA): TGTGCCAGCAGCCCCCAGTCCCGACTAGCGAGTGAGCAGTTCTTC. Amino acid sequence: CASSPQSRLASEQFF.

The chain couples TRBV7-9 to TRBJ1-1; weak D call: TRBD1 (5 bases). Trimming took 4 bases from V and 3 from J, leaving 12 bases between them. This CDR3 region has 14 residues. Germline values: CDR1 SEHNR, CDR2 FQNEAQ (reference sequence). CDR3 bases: TGTGCCAGCAGCTACCCGGGGGTAGACACTGAAGCTTTCTTT. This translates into CASSYPGVDTEAFF. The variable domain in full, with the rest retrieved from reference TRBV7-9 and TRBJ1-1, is DTGVSQNPRHKITKRGQNVTFRCDPISEHNRLYWYRQTLGQGPEFLTYFQNEAQLEKSRLLSDRFSAERPKGSFSTLEIQRTEQGDSAMYLCASSYPGVDTEAFFGQGTRLTVV.

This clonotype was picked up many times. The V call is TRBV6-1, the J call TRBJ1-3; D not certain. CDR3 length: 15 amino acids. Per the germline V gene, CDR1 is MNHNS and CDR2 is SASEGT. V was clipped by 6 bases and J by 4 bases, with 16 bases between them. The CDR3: CASRAGFRLGNTIYF. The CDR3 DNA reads TGTGCCAGCAGAGCGGGTTTTCGTCTAGGAAACACCATATATTTT.

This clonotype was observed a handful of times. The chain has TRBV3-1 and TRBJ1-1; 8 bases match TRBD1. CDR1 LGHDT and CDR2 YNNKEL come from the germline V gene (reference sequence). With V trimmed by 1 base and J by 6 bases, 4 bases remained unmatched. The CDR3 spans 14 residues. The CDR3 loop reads CASSQGTGRAEAFF. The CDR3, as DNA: TGTGCCAGCAGCCAAGGGACAGGGAGGGCTGAAGCTTTCTTT.

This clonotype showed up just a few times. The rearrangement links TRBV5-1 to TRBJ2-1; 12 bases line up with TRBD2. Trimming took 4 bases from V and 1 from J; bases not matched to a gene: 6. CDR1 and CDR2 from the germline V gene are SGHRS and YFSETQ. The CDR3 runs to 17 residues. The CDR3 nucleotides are TGCGCCAGCAGCCCCCCTAGCGGGAGGGGGTCCTACAATGAGCAGTTCTTC. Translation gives CASSPPSGRGSYNEQFF.

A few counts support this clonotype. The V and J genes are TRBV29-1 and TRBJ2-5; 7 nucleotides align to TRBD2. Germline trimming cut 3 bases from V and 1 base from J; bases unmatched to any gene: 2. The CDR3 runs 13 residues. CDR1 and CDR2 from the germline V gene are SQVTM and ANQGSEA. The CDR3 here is CSVEGGTQETQYF. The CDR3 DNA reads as TGCAGCGTTGAGGGAGGGACCCAAGAGACCCAGTACTTC.

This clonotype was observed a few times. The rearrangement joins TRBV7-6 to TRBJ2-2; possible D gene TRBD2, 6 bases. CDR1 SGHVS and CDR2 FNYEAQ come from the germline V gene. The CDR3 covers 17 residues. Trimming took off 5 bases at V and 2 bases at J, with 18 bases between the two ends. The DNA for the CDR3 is TGTGCCAGCAGCCCGCCCCCGGACTACTTTAACACCGGGGAGCTGTTTTTT. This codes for CASSPPPDYFNTGELFF.

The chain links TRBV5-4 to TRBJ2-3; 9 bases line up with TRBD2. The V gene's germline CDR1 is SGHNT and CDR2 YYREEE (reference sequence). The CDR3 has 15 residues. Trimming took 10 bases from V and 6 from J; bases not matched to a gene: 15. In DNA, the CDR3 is TGTGCCGCGGGGGCGACTAGCGGACCCTCGGATACGCAGTATTTT. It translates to CAAGATSGPSDTQYF.

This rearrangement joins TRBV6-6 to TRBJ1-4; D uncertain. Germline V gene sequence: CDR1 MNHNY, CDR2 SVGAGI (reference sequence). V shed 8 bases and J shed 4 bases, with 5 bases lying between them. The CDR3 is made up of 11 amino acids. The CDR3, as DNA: TGTGCCAGCCTCGGTAATGAAAAACTGTTTTTT. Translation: CASLGNEKLFF.

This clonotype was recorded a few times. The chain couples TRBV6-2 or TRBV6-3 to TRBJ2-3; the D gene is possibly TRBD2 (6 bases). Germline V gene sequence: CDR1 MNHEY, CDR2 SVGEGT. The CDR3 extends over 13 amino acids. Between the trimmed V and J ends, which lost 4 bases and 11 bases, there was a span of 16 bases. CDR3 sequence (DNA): TGTGCCAGCAGTTCCTTGACTAGTACGGAGCAGTATTTT. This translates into CASSSLTSTEQYF.

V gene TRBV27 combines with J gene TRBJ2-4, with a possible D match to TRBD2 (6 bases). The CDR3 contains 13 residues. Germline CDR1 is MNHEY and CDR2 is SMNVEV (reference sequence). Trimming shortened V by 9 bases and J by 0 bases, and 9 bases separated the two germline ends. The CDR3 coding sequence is TGTGCCAGTCGCGGGGTAGCCAAAAACATTCAGTACTTC. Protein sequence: CASRGVAKNIQYF.

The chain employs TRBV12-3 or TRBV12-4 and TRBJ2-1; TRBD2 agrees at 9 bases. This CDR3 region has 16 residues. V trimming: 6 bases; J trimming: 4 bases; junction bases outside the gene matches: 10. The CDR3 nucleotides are TGTGCCAGCAGCCTCGTTGTGACTAGCGGATACAATGAGCAGTTCTTC. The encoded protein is CASSLVVTSGYNEQFF.

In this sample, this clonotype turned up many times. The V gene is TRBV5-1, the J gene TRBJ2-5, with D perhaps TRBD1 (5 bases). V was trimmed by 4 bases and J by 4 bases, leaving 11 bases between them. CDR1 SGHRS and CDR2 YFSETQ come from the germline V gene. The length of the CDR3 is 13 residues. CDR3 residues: CASSQDNAETQYF. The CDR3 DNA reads TGCGCCAGCAGCCAGGACAATGCAGAGACCCAGTACTTC.

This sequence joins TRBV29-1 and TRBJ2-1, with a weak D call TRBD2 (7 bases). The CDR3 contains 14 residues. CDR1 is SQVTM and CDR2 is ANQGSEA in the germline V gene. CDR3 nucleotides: TGCAGTGTTTTTTCCTTTAGGGGGAGGGATGAGCAGTTCTTC. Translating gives CSVFSFRGRDEQFF.

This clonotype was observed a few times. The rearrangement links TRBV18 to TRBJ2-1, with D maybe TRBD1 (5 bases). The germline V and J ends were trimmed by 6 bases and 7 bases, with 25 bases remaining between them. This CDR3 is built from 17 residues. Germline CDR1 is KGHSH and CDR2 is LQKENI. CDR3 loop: CASSLTLTSGYGNEQFF. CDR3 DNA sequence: TGTGCCAGCTCGCTGACCTTAACATCAGGGTACGGTAATGAGCAGTTCTTC.

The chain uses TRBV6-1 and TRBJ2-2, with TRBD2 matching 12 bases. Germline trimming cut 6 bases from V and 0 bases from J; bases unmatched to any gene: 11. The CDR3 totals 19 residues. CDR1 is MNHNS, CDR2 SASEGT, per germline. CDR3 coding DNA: TGTGCCAGCAGGGTCCCTAGCGGGGGGGCCAAGCCGAACACCGGGGAGCTGTTTTTT. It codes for CASRVPSGGAKPNTGELFF.

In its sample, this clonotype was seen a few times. CDR3 in DNA: TGTGCCAGCAGCTTTGACAGTTGGCTAGCCCCAGATACGCAGTATTTT. Amino acid sequence: CASSFDSWLAPDTQYF. The chain carries TRBV5-6 and TRBJ2-3; D may match TRBD1 or TRBD2 (5 bases each). V gave up 2 bases and J gave up 4 bases, with 17 bases separating them. Germline V gene data show CDR1 as SGHDT and CDR2 as YYEEEE. The CDR3 consists of 16 residues.

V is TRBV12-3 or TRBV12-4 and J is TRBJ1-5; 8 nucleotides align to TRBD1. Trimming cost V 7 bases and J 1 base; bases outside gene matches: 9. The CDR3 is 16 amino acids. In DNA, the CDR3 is TGTGCCAGCACCACAGGGGGAGTCGTGAGCAATCAGCCCCAGCATTTT. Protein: CASTTGGVVSNQPQHF.

For the CDR3, the DNA is TGCGCCAGCAGCCCGGGCAGTAGACAAGATCAAGAGACCCAGTACTTC. Its protein is CASSPGSRQDQETQYF. The chain recombines TRBV5-1 with TRBJ2-5; D gene unclear. Germline V CDR1 and CDR2: SGHRS, YFSETQ. The CDR3 sequence is 16 residues long. Trimming removed 4 bases from V and 2 bases from J, with 18 bases in between.

The DNA for the CDR3 is TGTGCCACCAGCAGAGATGGTGGCAATGAGCAGTTCTTC. Protein product: CATSRDGGNEQFF. This chain links TRBV15 with TRBJ2-1; D ambiguous. The germline V gene has CDR1 LNHNV and CDR2 YYDKDF (reference sequence). CDR3 size: 13 residues. V lost 0 bases and J lost 6, with 6 bases in between.

CDR3 sequence: CASPRAVNTDTQYF. CDR3 DNA sequence: TGTGCCAGTCCCCGAGCGGTAAACACAGATACGCAGTATTTT. V is TRBV7-9 and J is TRBJ2-3, with D perhaps matching TRBD2 (5 bases). The V gene's germline CDR1 is SEHNR and CDR2 FQNEAQ (reference sequence). V lost 9 bases and J lost 2, with 15 bases in between. This CDR3 region has 14 residues. The whole variable domain, remainder taken from reference TRBV7-9 and TRBJ2-3, is DTGVSQNPRHKITKRGQNVTFRCDPISEHNRLYWYRQTLGQGPEFLTYFQNEAQLEKSRLLSDRFSAERPKGSFSTLEIQRTEQGDSAMYLCASPRAVNTDTQYFGPGTRLTVL.